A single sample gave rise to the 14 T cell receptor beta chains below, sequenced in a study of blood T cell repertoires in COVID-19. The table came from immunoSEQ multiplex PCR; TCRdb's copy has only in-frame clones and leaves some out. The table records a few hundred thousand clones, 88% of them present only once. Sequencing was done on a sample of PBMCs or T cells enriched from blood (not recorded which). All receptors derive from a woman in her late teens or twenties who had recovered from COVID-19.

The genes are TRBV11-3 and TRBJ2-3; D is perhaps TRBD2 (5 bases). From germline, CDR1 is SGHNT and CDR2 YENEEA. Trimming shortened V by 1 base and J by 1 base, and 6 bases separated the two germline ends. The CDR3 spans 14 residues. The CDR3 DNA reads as TGTGCCAGCAGCTTAGGGCGGGGCACAGATACGCAGTATTTT. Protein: CASSLGRGTDTQYF.

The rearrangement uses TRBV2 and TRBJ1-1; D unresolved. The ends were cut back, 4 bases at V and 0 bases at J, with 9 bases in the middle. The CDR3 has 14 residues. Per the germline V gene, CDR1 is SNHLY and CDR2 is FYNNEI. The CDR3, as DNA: TGTGCCAGCAGTGCTAGTCAGTTGAACACTGAAGCTTTCTTT. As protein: CASSASQLNTEAFF.

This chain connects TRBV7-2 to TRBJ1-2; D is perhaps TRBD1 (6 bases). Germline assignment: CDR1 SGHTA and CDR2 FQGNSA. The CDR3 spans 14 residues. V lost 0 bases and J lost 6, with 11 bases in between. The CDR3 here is CASSLAPGAHGYTF. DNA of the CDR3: TGTGCCAGCAGCTTAGCGCCAGGGGCTCATGGCTACACCTTC.

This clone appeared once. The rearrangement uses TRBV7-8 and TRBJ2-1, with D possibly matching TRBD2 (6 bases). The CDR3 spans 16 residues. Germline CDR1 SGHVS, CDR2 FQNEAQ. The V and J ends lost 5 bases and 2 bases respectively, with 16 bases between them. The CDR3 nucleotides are TGTGCCAGCAGCCCGGAGGGGCCAGACCCCTACAATGAGCAGTTCTTC. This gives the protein CASSPEGPDPYNEQFF. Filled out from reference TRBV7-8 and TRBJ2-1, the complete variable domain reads GAGVSQSPRYKVAKRGQDVALRCDPISGHVSLFWYQQALGQGPEFLTYFQNEAQLDKSGLPSDRFFAERPEGSVSTLKIQRTQQEDSAVYLCASSPEGPDPYNEQFFGPGTRLTVL.

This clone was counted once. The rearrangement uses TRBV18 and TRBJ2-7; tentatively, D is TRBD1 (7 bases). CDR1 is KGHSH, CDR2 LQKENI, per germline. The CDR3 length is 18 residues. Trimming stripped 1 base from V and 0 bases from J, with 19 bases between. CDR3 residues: CASSPRAGGGLSSYEQYF. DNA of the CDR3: TGTGCCAGCTCACCACGGGCTGGAGGGGGCCTCAGCTCCTACGAGCAGTACTTC.

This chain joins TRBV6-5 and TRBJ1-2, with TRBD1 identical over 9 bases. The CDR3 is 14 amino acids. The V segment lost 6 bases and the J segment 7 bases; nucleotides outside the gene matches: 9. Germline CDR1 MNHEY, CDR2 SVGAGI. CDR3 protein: CASSRTDRGGGYTF. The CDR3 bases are TGTGCCAGCAGCCGTACGGACAGGGGTGGTGGCTACACCTTC.

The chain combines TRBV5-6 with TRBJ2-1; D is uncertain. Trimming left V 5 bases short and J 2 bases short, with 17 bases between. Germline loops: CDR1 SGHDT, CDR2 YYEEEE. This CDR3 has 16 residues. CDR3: CASRADFNSTYNEQFF. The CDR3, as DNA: TGTGCCAGCAGGGCCGACTTTAACTCTACCTACAATGAGCAGTTCTTC.

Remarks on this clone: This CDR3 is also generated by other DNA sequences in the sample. The CDR3 DNA is TGCGCCAGCAGCTTGGAAGGGGTTGGCTACACCTTC. Translating gives CASSLEGVGYTF. V usage is TRBV5-1 and J usage is TRBJ1-2; possible D gene TRBD1, 5 bases. The CDR3 consists of 12 residues. With 0 bases removed from V and 7 bases from J, the gap between germline ends came to 7 bases. The V gene's germline CDR1 is SGHRS and CDR2 YFSETQ. Full variable domain (outside the CDR3, taken from reference TRBV5-1 and TRBJ1-2): KAGVTQTPRYLIKTRGQQVTLSCSPISGHRSVSWYQQTPGQGLQFLFEYFSETQRNKGNFPGRFSGRQFSNSRSEMNVSTLELGDSALYLCASSLEGVGYTFGSGTRLTVV.

The chain's CDR3 is CATLRARGKDGYTF. The CDR3, as DNA: TGTGCCACCCTTCGCGCCCGGGGGAAGGATGGCTACACCTTC. V is TRBV28 and J is TRBJ1-2; TRBD1 might be the D (5 bases). The V and J ends lost 10 bases and 6 bases respectively, with 21 bases between them. Germline V gives CDR1 MDHEN, CDR2 SYDVKM. The CDR3 sequence is 14 residues long.

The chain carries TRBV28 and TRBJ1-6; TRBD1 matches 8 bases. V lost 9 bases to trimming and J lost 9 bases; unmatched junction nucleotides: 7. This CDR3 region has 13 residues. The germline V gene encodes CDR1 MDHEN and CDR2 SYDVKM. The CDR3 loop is CASTGQGASPLHF. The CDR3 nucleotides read TGTGCCAGTACTGGACAGGGAGCTTCACCCCTCCACTTT.

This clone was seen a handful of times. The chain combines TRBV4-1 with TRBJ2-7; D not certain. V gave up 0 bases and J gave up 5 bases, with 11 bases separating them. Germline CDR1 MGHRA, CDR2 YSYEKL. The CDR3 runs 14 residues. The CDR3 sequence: CASSQEPLGDEQYF. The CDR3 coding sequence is TGCGCCAGCAGCCAAGAGCCCTTGGGCGACGAGCAGTACTTC.

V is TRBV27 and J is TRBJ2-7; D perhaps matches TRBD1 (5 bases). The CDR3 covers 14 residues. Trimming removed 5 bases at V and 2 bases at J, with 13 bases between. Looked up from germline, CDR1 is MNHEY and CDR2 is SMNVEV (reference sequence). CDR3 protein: CASSPSDRTYEQYF. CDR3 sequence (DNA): TGTGCCAGCAGTCCGTCAGACAGAACCTACGAGCAGTACTTC.

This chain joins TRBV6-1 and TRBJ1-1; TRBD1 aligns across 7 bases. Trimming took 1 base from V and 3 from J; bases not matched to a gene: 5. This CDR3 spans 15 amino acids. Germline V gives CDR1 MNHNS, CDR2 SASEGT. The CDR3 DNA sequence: TGTGCCAGCAGTGAAGACAGACAGGGTTACACTGAAGCTTTCTTT. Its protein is CASSEDRQGYTEAFF.

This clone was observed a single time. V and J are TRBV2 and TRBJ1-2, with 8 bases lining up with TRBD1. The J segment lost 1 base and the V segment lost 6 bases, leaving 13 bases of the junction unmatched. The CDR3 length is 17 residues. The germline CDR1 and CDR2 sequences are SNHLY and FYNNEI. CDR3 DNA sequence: TGTGCCAGCAGAATCGGACAGGGACGGGGTTATAACTATGGCTACACCTTC. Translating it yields CASRIGQGRGYNYGYTF.